The T cell receptor (beta chain) under discussion was sequenced for a study of cytomegalovirus exposure and HLA in healthy donors. With 8 bases removed from V and 4 bases from J, the gap between germline ends came to 17 bases. The germline CDR1 and CDR2 sequences are MNHNY and SVGAGI (reference sequence). The CDR3 consists of 14 residues. Primers: 60 Vbeta forward and 13 Jbeta reverse. Sequenced by immunoSEQ multiplex PCR; TCRdb stores in-frame clones only, minus some. The sample yields 95,000 to 130,000 clones, 50% to 65% seen once. Comments on this clone: Antigen unknown.

Findings and limits, study-wide: Other equally common chains were less clonally expanded than HLA-associated TCR beta chains, a later analysis showed.

V is TRBV6-6 and J is TRBJ1-2, with unresolved D. Source material: PBMCs. The source is a woman aged 40-49 years in good health and CMV-seropositive. The CDR3 DNA reads as TGTGCCAGCGGATACGGTACAGTCCTCTATGGCTACACCTTC. Protein sequence: CASGYGTVLYGYTF.